Following are 32 T cell receptor beta chains from one sample sequenced in a study of T-cell reconstitution after alpha-beta-depleted transplantation in children. The authors prepared the TCRbeta library with unique molecular identifiers. TCRdb fed the PCR reads into MiXCR, producing one record per CDR3 protein. The sample lists roughly 310,000 distinct CDR3 sequences, 20% to 30% occurring once. This specimen consisted of PBMCs, mostly from graft donor cells, obtained 180 days after TCRalphabeta/CD19-depleted stem cell transplant. These receptors all stem from a male patient under 18 who had a stem cell transplant for acute lymphoblastic leukemia, so the T cells may come from the graft donor.

CDR3 residues: CASSLVPGRQVEQYF. The CDR3 DNA reads as TGCGCCAGCAGCTTGGTTCCGGGACGCCAGGTCGAGCAGTACTTC. The J gene is TRBJ2-7, the V gene TRBV5-1, with D perhaps being TRBD1 or TRBD2 (5 bases each). CDR1 and CDR2 from the germline V gene are SGHRS and YFSETQ. The CDR3 length is 15 residues. V was trimmed by 0 bases and J by 6 bases, leaving 16 bases between them.

Ten or more counts support this clonotype. The CDR3 loop is CASSERTGELFF. DNA for the CDR3: TGTGCCAGCAGCGAGCGGACCGGGGAGCTGTTTTTT. The rearrangement links TRBV6-2 or TRBV6-3 to TRBJ2-2; D is possibly TRBD2 (5 bases). The V end was cut by 6 bases, the J end by 5 bases, with 7 bases between. This CDR3 has 12 amino acids. CDR1 is MNHEY, CDR2 SVGEGT, per germline.

On this clonotype: A much larger clone is a single base away; this may be a read error. This chain connects TRBV12-3 or TRBV12-4 to TRBJ1-1, with TRBD1 as a possible D gene (6 bases). The ends were cut back, 4 bases at V and 5 bases at J, with 17 bases in the middle. CDR3 length: 15 residues. CDR3 loop: CASSYKGQGRTEAFF. The CDR3 DNA reads as TGTGCCAGCAGTTATAAAGGGCAGGGGAGGACTGAAGCTTTCTTT.

This chain connects TRBV12-3 or TRBV12-4 to TRBJ2-7; TRBD2 agrees at 8 bases. CDR3 size: 15 residues. The trim removed 1 base at V and 9 bases at J, leaving 11 bases unmatched. CDR3 DNA sequence: TGTGCCAGCAGTTTAGGATCCGGGACTAGTACAGGGCAGTACTTC. Translated: CASSLGSGTSTGQYF.

A few counts support this clonotype. The chain has TRBV20-1 and TRBJ2-1; D uncertain. From germline, CDR1 is DFQATT and CDR2 SNEGSKA (reference sequence). The CDR3 extends over 15 amino acids. V gave up 0 bases and J gave up 3 bases, with 12 bases separating them. The CDR3 bases are TGCAGTGCTAGAGATTCCAGGACCAGCTACAATGAGCAGTTCTTC. Residues: CSARDSRTSYNEQFF.

V is TRBV20-1 and J is TRBJ1-1; D not resolved. CDR1 DFQATT and CDR2 SNEGSKA come from the germline V gene (reference sequence). This CDR3 spans 14 amino acids. With 3 bases removed from V and 4 bases from J, the gap between germline ends came to 15 bases. CDR3 region: CSASPYGEFTEAFF. CDR3 in DNA: TGCAGTGCTAGCCCCTACGGGGAGTTCACTGAAGCTTTCTTT.

The CDR3 nucleotides are TGTGCCAGCAGTGATCGTTACAATTTGGACGAGCAGTACTTC. It codes for CASSDRYNLDEQYF. V usage is TRBV2 and J usage is TRBJ2-7; unclear D gene. The CDR3 loop spans 14 amino acids. Trimming cost V 3 bases and J 5 bases, with 14 bases left between them. Germline assignment: CDR1 SNHLY and CDR2 FYNNEI.

In this sample, this clonotype turned up once. The chain has TRBV18 and TRBJ2-1; 9 bases fit TRBD1. The CDR3 spans 16 residues. Trimming at V came to 6 bases and at J to 1 base, leaving 7 bases not matched to a gene. The V gene's germline CDR1 is KGHSH and CDR2 LQKENI. The CDR3, as DNA: TGTGCCAGCTCCACCAGAGGGACAGGGTCCTACAATGAGCAGTTCTTC. The encoded protein is CASSTRGTGSYNEQFF.

J is TRBJ2-7 and V is TRBV7-9; 8 positions agree with TRBD1. V shed 5 bases, J shed 3 bases, and the junction held 6 bases outside the gene matches. This CDR3 contains 14 residues. CDR1 SEHNR and CDR2 FQNEAQ come from the germline V gene (reference sequence). The CDR3 loop reads CASSPAGTGYEQYF. CDR3 DNA sequence: TGTGCCAGCAGCCCCGCCGGGACAGGCTACGAGCAGTACTTC.

V and J are TRBV3-1 and TRBJ1-5, with D maybe TRBD1 (5 bases). Trimming cost V 1 base and J 0 bases, with 10 bases left between them. The germline gives CDR1 LGHDT, CDR2 YNNKEL (reference sequence). The CDR3 consists of 16 residues. CDR3 protein: CASSQAGGYSNQPQHF. The DNA for the CDR3 is TGTGCCAGCAGCCAAGCGGGGGGTTATAGCAATCAGCCCCAGCATTTT.

This clonotype was detected only a few times. The chain employs TRBV29-1 and TRBJ2-7; TRBD1 is a possible D gene (6 bases). Germline V gene data show CDR1 as SQVTM and CDR2 as ANQGSEA. Trimming cost V 7 bases and J 3 bases, with 22 bases left between them. This CDR3 has 15 residues. The CDR3 loop is CSASPRGASFYEQYF. CDR3 nucleotides: TGCAGCGCTAGCCCCAGGGGAGCCTCTTTCTACGAGCAGTACTTC.

There are a few counts of this clonotype. The rearrangement joins TRBV5-1 to TRBJ2-3; 7 nucleotides line up with TRBD2. This CDR3 region has 15 residues. J lost 3 bases, V lost 5 bases, and 9 bases had no gene match. Germline V gene sequence: CDR1 SGHRS, CDR2 YFSETQ. CDR3 region: CASRSGLVRTDTQYF. CDR3 DNA: TGCGCCAGCAGATCCGGACTAGTTAGAACAGATACGCAGTATTTT.

This clonotype was recorded many times. CDR3 coding DNA: TGTGCCAGCAGCCACGGTGCGGGACTACTTAGGAATGAGCAGTTCTTC. As protein: CASSHGAGLLRNEQFF. This rearrangement joins TRBV3-1 to TRBJ2-1; 7 bases fit TRBD2. CDR1 and CDR2 from the germline V gene are LGHDT and YNNKEL (reference sequence). Losses at the gene ends were 3 bases for V and 7 bases for J; bases not matched to a gene: 12. CDR3 size: 16 residues.

This clonotype showed up just a few times. The chain is built from TRBV20-1 and TRBJ2-5; D call uncertain. Per germline, CDR1 DFQATT and CDR2 SNEGSKA (reference sequence). The CDR3 length is 14 residues. Trimming took off 1 base at V and 2 bases at J, with 11 bases between the two ends. The CDR3 reads CSARGKRVQETQYF. CDR3 nucleotide sequence: TGCAGTGCTAGAGGTAAAAGGGTGCAAGAGACCCAGTACTTC.

This chain joins TRBV20-1 and TRBJ2-1, with D perhaps TRBD2 (6 bases). The CDR3 consists of 14 residues. Trimming removed 4 bases at V and 0 bases at J, with 10 bases between. CDR1 and CDR2 (germline): DFQATT, SNEGSKA (reference sequence). Here the CDR3 reads CSATTSYSYNEQFF. CDR3 sequence (DNA): TGCAGTGCTACAACTAGCTACTCCTACAATGAGCAGTTCTTC.

This clonotype turned up a few times. The chain has TRBV4-1 and TRBJ1-3; D uncertain. CDR1 and CDR2 from the germline V gene are MGHRA and YSYEKL. This CDR3 region has 15 residues. V lost 1 base and J 0 bases, leaving 7 bases between the germline ends. The CDR3 region has the DNA TGCGCCAGCAGCCAAGGGGTTAGCTCTGGAAACACCATATATTTT. This gives the protein CASSQGVSSGNTIYF.

This clonotype was counted between two and nine times. V gene TRBV20-1 combines with J gene TRBJ2-7; 10 bases map to TRBD2. This CDR3 spans 15 amino acids. The V and J ends lost 0 bases and 4 bases, in that order; junction bases with no gene match: 6. Germline CDR1 is DFQATT and CDR2 is SNEGSKA (reference sequence). Here the CDR3 reads CSARDLGAGGYEQYF. In DNA form, the CDR3 reads TGCAGTGCTAGAGACCTGGGAGCGGGAGGGTACGAGCAGTACTTC.

The chain employs TRBV11-3 and TRBJ1-1; D remains ambiguous. V was cut by 2 bases and J by 1 base, with 5 bases left in between. Per the germline V gene, CDR1 is SGHNT and CDR2 is YENEEA. The CDR3 extends over 13 amino acids. CDR3 in amino acids: CASSLLKNTEAFF. DNA of the CDR3: TGTGCCAGCAGCTTATTGAAGAACACTGAAGCTTTCTTT.

The sample holds a few counts of this clonotype. The chain recombines TRBV7-8 with TRBJ1-1; possible D gene TRBD1, 5 bases. Trimming removed 8 bases at V and 3 bases at J, with 13 bases between. Germline V gives CDR1 SGHVS, CDR2 FQNEAQ. The CDR3 contains 13 residues. The CDR3 nucleotides read TGTGCCAGCGCCATCGGGGGTTACACTGAAGCTTTCTTT. Residues: CASAIGGYTEAFF.

There are a few counts of this clonotype. The chain employs TRBV12-3 or TRBV12-4 and TRBJ1-1; possible D gene TRBD1, 5 bases. Between the trimmed V and J ends, which lost 6 bases and 2 bases, there was a span of 16 bases. The CDR3 contains 15 residues. CDR3 amino acids: CASRGRAYENTEAFF. CDR3 DNA sequence: TGTGCCAGCAGGGGCAGGGCTTATGAAAACACTGAAGCTTTCTTT.

This chain joins TRBV28 and TRBJ2-5; 11 nucleotides line up with TRBD2. The CDR3 has 14 residues. Germline V gene sequence: CDR1 MDHEN, CDR2 SYDVKM. V was pared by 2 bases and J by 14 bases, with 10 bases of the junction left unmatched. The CDR3 region is CASSLDPAGLAVYF. The CDR3 DNA follows: TGTGCCAGCAGTTTAGACCCCGCGGGACTAGCGGTATACTTC.

The table lists this clonotype with a few counts. This chain connects TRBV20-1 to TRBJ2-2, with 7 nucleotides matching TRBD1. The V segment lost 3 bases and the J segment 5 bases; nucleotides outside the gene matches: 12. The germline gives CDR1 DFQATT, CDR2 SNEGSKA (reference sequence). This CDR3 region has 16 residues. For the CDR3, the DNA is TGCAGTGCTAGGCGCAGGGGGACGGTGCGGACCGGGGAGCTGTTTTTT. Translating it yields CSARRRGTVRTGELFF.

The chain combines TRBV4-1 with TRBJ2-2, with 11 positions matching TRBD2. Germline CDR1 is MGHRA and CDR2 is YSYEKL. This CDR3 region has 17 residues. The V and J ends lost 0 bases and 5 bases, in that order; junction bases with no gene match: 5. Here the CDR3 reads CASSQDGSGRVTGELFF. In nucleotides, the CDR3 is TGCGCCAGCAGCCAAGACGGTAGCGGGAGGGTTACCGGGGAGCTGTTTTTT.

The genes are TRBV5-1 and TRBJ1-1, with D maybe TRBD1 (5 bases). Germline V CDR1 and CDR2: SGHRS, YFSETQ. The CDR3 totals 15 residues. V gave up 0 bases and J gave up 5 bases, with 14 bases separating them. CDR3 DNA: TGCGCCAGCAGCTTGGCCCCAGGGAAGGTGACTGAAGCTTTCTTT. Its translation is CASSLAPGKVTEAFF.

The sample holds many counts of this clonotype. This chain links TRBV12-3 or TRBV12-4 with TRBJ1-2; D ambiguous. The CDR3 has 13 amino acids. Deletions cut 1 base from V and 2 bases from J, with 5 bases between. CDR3 nucleotides: TGTGCCAGCAGTTTAGTTAGAAACTATGGCTACACCTTC. Translating gives CASSLVRNYGYTF.

The genes are TRBV20-1 and TRBJ2-7; 7 nucleotides agree with TRBD2. Germline V gene data show CDR1 as DFQATT and CDR2 as SNEGSKA (reference sequence). Trimming took 0 bases from V and 6 from J; bases not matched to a gene: 14. CDR3 size: 16 residues. This chain's CDR3 is CSAREVGGPPGGEQYF. For the CDR3, the DNA is TGCAGTGCTAGAGAGGTGGGAGGGCCACCCGGAGGCGAGCAGTACTTC.

The rearrangement uses TRBV2 and TRBJ2-6, with TRBD2 matching over 9 bases. Germline CDR1 is SNHLY and CDR2 is FYNNEI. The CDR3 contains 18 residues. With V trimmed by 4 bases and J by 0 bases, 7 bases remained unmatched. As DNA, the CDR3 is TGTGCCAGCAGTGGCGGGCTAGCGGGGTCCTCTGGGGCCAACGTCCTGACTTTC. The encoded protein is CASSGGLAGSSGANVLTF.

The rearrangement uses TRBV9 and TRBJ2-7; D is ambiguous. Per germline, CDR1 SGDLS and CDR2 YYNGEE. Between the trimmed V and J ends, which lost 0 bases and 0 bases, there was a span of 10 bases. There are 15 residues in the CDR3. The CDR3 loop reads CASSVGPGPSYEQYF. The CDR3 region has the DNA TGTGCCAGCAGCGTAGGCCCCGGGCCCTCCTACGAGCAGTACTTC.

The rearrangement links TRBV5-1 to TRBJ2-2, with D unclear. Between the trimmed V and J ends, which lost 3 bases and 10 bases, there was a span of 10 bases. Germline loops: CDR1 SGHRS, CDR2 YFSETQ. The CDR3 has 12 amino acids. CDR3: CASSSDWLELFF. CDR3 coding DNA: TGCGCCAGCAGCTCCGACTGGTTGGAGCTGTTTTTT. The full variable domain, with the rest looked up from reference TRBV5-1 and TRBJ2-2, is KAGVTQTPRYLIKTRGQQVTLSCSPISGHRSVSWYQQTPGQGLQFLFEYFSETQRNKGNFPGRFSGRQFSNSRSEMNVSTLELGDSALYLCASSSDWLELFFGEGSRLTVL.

The chain has TRBV20-1 and TRBJ1-5; D is perhaps TRBD1 (5 bases). Trimming pared 6 bases from V and 2 bases from J, leaving 14 bases between. The germline gives CDR1 DFQATT, CDR2 SNEGSKA (reference sequence). The CDR3 runs 14 residues. This CDR3 is CSATPGKGNQPQHF. The CDR3, as DNA: TGCAGTGCGACGCCAGGGAAAGGCAATCAGCCCCAGCATTTT.

This clonotype was seen a handful of times. The genes are TRBV5-1 and TRBJ2-7, with TRBD2 matching over 9 bases. Germline V gene sequence: CDR1 SGHRS, CDR2 YFSETQ. V was clipped by 4 bases and J by 3 bases; unmatched bases: 8. The CDR3 is made up of 15 amino acids. CDR3 amino acids: CASSRQREVVYEQYF. DNA of the CDR3: TGCGCCAGCAGCCGGCAGCGGGAGGTAGTCTACGAGCAGTACTTC.

Only a few counts were recorded for this clonotype. The rearrangement uses TRBV9 and TRBJ2-3; D is ambiguous. The germline CDR1 and CDR2 sequences are SGDLS and YYNGEE. V dropped 0 bases and J dropped 4 bases, with 3 bases sitting between them. The CDR3 is made up of 12 amino acids. The CDR3 DNA is TGTGCCAGCAGCGTAGAAGCAGATACGCAGTATTTT. It encodes CASSVEADTQYF.